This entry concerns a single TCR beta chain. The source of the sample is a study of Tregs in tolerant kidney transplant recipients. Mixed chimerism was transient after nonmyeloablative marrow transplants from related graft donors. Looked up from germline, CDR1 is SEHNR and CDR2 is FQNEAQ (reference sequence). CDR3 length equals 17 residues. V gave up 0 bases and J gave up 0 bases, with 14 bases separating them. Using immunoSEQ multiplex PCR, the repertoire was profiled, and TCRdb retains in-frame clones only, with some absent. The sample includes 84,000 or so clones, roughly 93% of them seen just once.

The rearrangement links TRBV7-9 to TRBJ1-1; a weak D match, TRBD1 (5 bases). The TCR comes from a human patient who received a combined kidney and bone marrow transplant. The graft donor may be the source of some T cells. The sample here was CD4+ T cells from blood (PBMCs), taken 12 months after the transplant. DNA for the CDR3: TGTGCCAGCAGCTTAGCGTTTACAGGCTTCATGAACACTGAAGCTTTCTTT. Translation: CASSLAFTGFMNTEAFF.